The clone carrying this TCR beta chain was detected a few times. The antigen is undetermined. This sample was included in a study of OX40 agonist ivuxolimab in advanced cancers. Study-level background: Patients treated during dose escalation were battling hepatocellular carcinoma, melanoma, renal cell or head and neck cancer. Study results and limitations: Both blood CD4+ and CD8+ T cells showed clonal growth by week 6 at 0.1 to 3.0 mg/kg. The work left the antigen specificity of expanded peripheral T cells undetermined. CD4+ T cells averaged fewer expanded clones than CD8+ T cells.

Germline values: CDR1 MNHEY, CDR2 SMNVEV (reference sequence). This CDR3 contains 16 residues. V lost 5 bases to trimming and J lost 4 bases, with 18 bases between them. Profiled with immunoSEQ multiplex PCR; TCRdb holds only in-frame clones, not every one. Found here are 73,000 or so clones, about 86% of them singletons; the top ten hold 0.75%. Sequences were derived from CD4+ or CD8+ T cells sorted from blood, sampled in a trial of the OX40 agonist ivuxolimab. The chain couples TRBV27 to TRBJ2-1; D call uncertain. The sequence derives from an adult with an advanced solid tumor such as melanoma, head and neck, liver or kidney cancer. The CDR3 nucleotides read TGTGCCAGCAGTCCCCGCCTCCTTCTACGTTACAATGAGCAGTTCTTC. The encoded protein is CASSPRLLLRYNEQFF.